This passage covers 15 T cell receptor beta chains from one sample sequenced in a study of blood T cell repertoires in COVID-19. Sequenced by immunoSEQ multiplex PCR; TCRdb stores in-frame clones only, minus some. The sample lists around 150,000 clones, about 85% seen once, with about 3.5% in the top ten. The source material was peripheral blood. The receptor set was obtained from a human donor with acute or convalescent COVID-19. The donor label of this sample is uncertain.

The V call is TRBV3-1 (or the pseudogene TRBV3-2), the J call TRBJ2-1; 8 positions match TRBD1. Germline trimming cut 3 bases from V and 7 bases from J; bases unmatched to any gene: 8. Germline CDR1 and CDR2: LGHDT and YNNKEL (reference sequence). The CDR3 covers 15 residues. Written as DNA, the CDR3 is TGTGCCAGCAGCCACCGGGACAGGCAGAGGAATGAGCAGTTCTTC. It specifies CASSHRDRQRNEQFF.

The chain recombines TRBV19 with TRBJ1-2; no definite D call. V shed 3 bases and J shed 8 bases, with 16 bases lying between them. The CDR3 consists of 14 residues. Germline V gene data show CDR1 as LNHDA and CDR2 as SQIVND (reference sequence). CDR3 amino acids: CASSMMTPAGGYTF. CDR3 in DNA: TGTGCCAGTAGTATGATGACGCCTGCGGGAGGCTACACCTTC.

The chain is built from TRBV27 and TRBJ2-7; no firm D call. The CDR3 spans 16 residues. Germline lookup yields CDR1 MNHEY and CDR2 SMNVEV (reference sequence). Between the trimmed V and J ends, which lost 2 bases and 0 bases, there was a span of 14 bases. The DNA of the CDR3 is TGTGCCAGCAGTTTAACCGGGTGGCCGACCTCCTACGAGCAGTACTTC. Protein: CASSLTGWPTSYEQYF.

V and J are TRBV30 and TRBJ1-4, with 7 bases fitting TRBD1. V shed 2 bases and J 0 bases; nucleotides not matched to a gene: 12. The CDR3 is 18 amino acids. The germline V gene encodes CDR1 GTSNPN and CDR2 SVGIG (reference sequence). The CDR3 nucleotides read TGTGCCTGGAGTTTGGTGGGGACAGCCCATGCAACTAATGAAAAACTGTTTTTT. The encoded protein is CAWSLVGTAHATNEKLFF.

This clone was observed a single time. The chain couples TRBV30 to TRBJ1-2; no reliable D call. The CDR3 extends over 14 amino acids. Germline V gene lookup returns CDR1 GTSNPN and CDR2 SVGIG (reference sequence). V was clipped by 8 bases and J by 2 bases, with 18 bases between them. CDR3: CADTFVGPNYGYTF. In nucleotides, the CDR3 is TGTGCCGATACATTCGTGGGCCCAAACTATGGCTACACCTTC.

The genes are TRBV5-6 and TRBJ2-5; no definite D call. This CDR3 has 13 amino acids. Germline CDR1 is SGHDT and CDR2 is YYEEEE. The V and J ends lost 1 base and 1 base respectively, with 5 bases between them. CDR3 sequence: CASSLPSQETQYF. The CDR3, as DNA: TGTGCCAGCAGCTTGCCCAGCCAAGAGACCCAGTACTTC.

The rearrangement uses TRBV7-8 and TRBJ1-5; weak D call: TRBD1 (6 bases). The germline V and J ends were trimmed by 0 bases and 4 bases, with 10 bases remaining between them. Per germline, CDR1 SGHVS and CDR2 FQNEAQ. This CDR3 has 15 residues. CDR3: CASSLAGGPNQPQHF. The CDR3 region has the DNA TGTGCCAGCAGCTTAGCGGGGGGGCCGAATCAGCCCCAGCATTTT.

The chain recombines TRBV7-9 with TRBJ2-3; TRBD2 matches 8 bases. The trim removed 7 bases at V and 1 base at J, leaving 7 bases unmatched. The CDR3 totals 15 residues. Germline CDR1 reads SEHNR; CDR2 reads FQNEAQ (reference sequence). This CDR3 is CASIPRGGRTDTQYF. CDR3 nucleotides: TGTGCCAGCATCCCCCGGGGGGGACGCACAGATACGCAGTATTTT.

The genes are TRBV7-3 and TRBJ1-1; weak D call: TRBD1 (6 bases). V lost 0 bases and J 1 base, leaving 12 bases between the germline ends. Germline CDR1 reads SGHTA; CDR2 reads FQGTGA. The CDR3 is made up of 16 amino acids. The CDR3 reads CASSLTGGQGNTEAFF. The CDR3 nucleotides read TGTGCCAGCAGCTTAACAGGGGGTCAAGGGAACACTGAAGCTTTCTTT.

The chain joins TRBV18 to TRBJ1-2; 7 bases are a match to TRBD1. Germline V gene data show CDR1 as KGHSH and CDR2 as LQKENI. The CDR3 runs 14 residues. The junction had 10 bases not matched to a gene; V was cut back by 5 bases and J by 7 bases. The chain's CDR3 is CASSAETGSVGYTF. The CDR3 DNA reads TGTGCCAGCTCAGCCGAGACAGGGTCTGTTGGCTACACCTTC.

The chain carries TRBV4-3 and TRBJ1-1, with a possible D match to TRBD1 (5 bases). Germline CDR1 LGHNA, CDR2 YSLEER. The CDR3 covers 14 residues. Trimming removed 3 bases from V and 1 base from J, with 9 bases in between. CDR3: CASSQRGRNTEAFF. CDR3 nucleotides: TGCGCCAGCAGCCAGCGGGGCAGGAACACTGAAGCTTTCTTT.

Remarks on this clone: Other DNA sequences in this specimen translate into the identical CDR3. The genes are TRBV14 and TRBJ2-7, with a possible D match to TRBD1 (6 bases). This CDR3 contains 13 residues. V was clipped by 6 bases and J by 4 bases, with 13 bases between them. Germline V CDR1 and CDR2: SGHDN, FVKESK. This CDR3 is CASRSTGRYEQYF. For the CDR3, the DNA is TGTGCCAGCAGGTCGACAGGCAGATACGAGCAGTACTTC.

V usage is TRBV27 and J usage is TRBJ2-7, with a tentative D call TRBD1 (5 bases). Germline V CDR1 and CDR2: MNHEY, SMNVEV (reference sequence). The V end was cut by 5 bases, the J end by 6 bases, with 32 bases between. There are 19 residues in the CDR3. The CDR3 bases are TGTGCCAGCAGTCCTCCCCTCGAAGCCAGGGTAGGAACCGGGTGCGAGCAGTACTTC. This translates into CASSPPLEARVGTGCEQYF.

V gene TRBV27 combines with J gene TRBJ1-6, with 7 bases fitting TRBD1. Per the germline V gene, CDR1 is MNHEY and CDR2 is SMNVEV (reference sequence). The ends lost 2 bases at V and 7 bases at J; junction bases unmatched: 5. The CDR3 sequence is 15 residues long. CDR3 region: CASSLQQGRNSPLHF. The CDR3 DNA is TGTGCCAGCAGTTTACAACAGGGGAGGAATTCACCCCTCCACTTT.

CDR3 region: CASSRGSNTEAFF. CDR3 DNA sequence: TGTGCCAGCAGTAGGGGGTCGAACACTGAAGCTTTCTTT. The V gene is TRBV6-5, the J gene TRBJ1-1; TRBD1 is a possible D gene (6 bases). The CDR3 sequence is 13 residues long. Trimming left V 5 bases short and J 1 base short, with 8 bases between. The germline V gene encodes CDR1 MNHEY and CDR2 SVGAGI.